This entry describes one TCR beta chain. CDR3 length: 17 amino acids. V trimming: 4 bases; J trimming: 6 bases; junction bases outside the gene matches: 15. The V gene's germline CDR1 is SGHTA and CDR2 FQGNSA. Some clones are missing from TCRdb's copy, which holds only in-frame ones; the method was immunoSEQ multiplex PCR. The table lists approximately 350,000 clones, 88% of them singletons. The data derive from a study of blood T cell repertoires in COVID-19. The sequence derives from a woman in her 70s with COVID-19, enrolled during active disease. The rearrangement joins TRBV7-2 to TRBJ2-3, with 8 bases lining up with TRBD2. Sequences were obtained from peripheral blood. The CDR3 loop reads CASSYIPRGGLHDTQYF. Written as DNA, the CDR3 is TGTGCCAGCAGCTACATCCCTCGGGGGGGGCTTCATGATACGCAGTATTTT.